Each of the 8 T cell receptor beta chains below was sequenced from the same sample in a study of cytomegalovirus exposure and HLA in healthy donors. PCR involved 60 Vbeta and 13 Jbeta primers. Here immunoSEQ multiplex PCR was the method, and the copy in TCRdb shows in-frame clones only, minus some. The sample contains about 110,000 clones, 65% to 75% of which appear only once. Specimen: PBMCs. The receptors stem from a man aged 25 to 45 in good health and CMV-seropositive.

This clone showed up just a few times. The chain couples TRBV28 to TRBJ2-7; no clear D gene. V was trimmed by 4 bases and J by 0 bases, leaving 16 bases between them. The CDR3 sequence is 16 residues long. CDR1 and CDR2 from the germline V gene are MDHEN and SYDVKM. The CDR3 reads CASSSQVFHGSYEQYF. CDR3 nucleotides: TGTGCCAGCAGTTCGCAAGTCTTCCACGGCTCCTACGAGCAGTACTTC.

This clone was observed once. This chain connects TRBV20-1 to TRBJ2-1; D not certain. V shed 6 bases and J shed 8 bases, with 11 bases lying between them. This CDR3 spans 11 amino acids. The germline V gene has CDR1 DFQATT and CDR2 SNEGSKA (reference sequence). CDR3 residues: CSAARSDEQFF. In DNA form, the CDR3 reads TGCAGTGCAGCTAGGAGCGATGAGCAGTTCTTC.

The chain links TRBV11-2 to TRBJ1-6, with TRBD1 identical over 7 bases. The V segment lost 5 bases and the J segment 7 bases; nucleotides outside the gene matches: 11. The germline CDR1 and CDR2 sequences are SGHAT and FQNNGV. The CDR3 sequence is 16 residues long. CDR3 loop: CASSASGQATNSPLHF. The CDR3 region has the DNA TGTGCCAGCAGCGCGTCCGGACAGGCGACGAATTCACCCCTCCACTTT.

This rearrangement joins TRBV10-3 to TRBJ2-1; 7 bases align to TRBD1. The V gene's germline CDR1 is ENHRY and CDR2 SYGVKD. The V gene end was trimmed by 10 bases and the J gene end by 4 bases; junction bases not matched to a gene: 13. The CDR3 contains 15 residues. The CDR3 here is CATQDRLGPYNEQFF. As DNA, the CDR3 is TGTGCCACCCAGGACAGGCTGGGCCCTTACAATGAGCAGTTCTTC.

V gene TRBV28 combines with J gene TRBJ2-3; D is ambiguous. CDR1 MDHEN and CDR2 SYDVKM come from the germline V gene. CDR3 size: 15 residues. Trimming pared 3 bases from V and 0 bases from J, leaving 10 bases between. The CDR3, as DNA: TGTGCCAGCAGTTTCGTCCCGGAGAGCACAGATACGCAGTATTTT. Residues: CASSFVPESTDTQYF.

This rearrangement joins TRBV9 to TRBJ2-2; D not certain. Trimming pared 4 bases from V and 2 bases from J, leaving 6 bases between. This CDR3 comprises 13 residues. Looked up from germline, CDR1 is SGDLS and CDR2 is YYNGEE. The CDR3 nucleotides read TGTGCCAGCAGCTTTCCTAACACCGGGGAGCTGTTTTTT. Translation: CASSFPNTGELFF.

The rearrangement joins TRBV6-8 to TRBJ1-6, with 8 bases lining up with TRBD1. Trimming removed 7 bases from V and 15 bases from J; junction bases left unmatched: 14. The CDR3 runs 14 residues. Germline V gene data show CDR1 as MNHGY and CDR2 as SAAAGT. The CDR3 DNA sequence: TGTGCCAGCAATAACAGGGGGTGGGTTTGTCTCCTCCACTTT. Its protein product is CASNNRGWVCLLHF.

The chain employs TRBV11-3 and TRBJ2-3, with 7 bases aligning to TRBD1. This CDR3 contains 14 residues. Per the germline V gene, CDR1 is SGHNT and CDR2 is YENEEA. V lost 5 bases to trimming and J lost 2 bases; unmatched junction nucleotides: 4. DNA for the CDR3: TGTGCCAGCAGCCAGGGGACAGTCACAGATACGCAGTATTTT. Translation: CASSQGTVTDTQYF.